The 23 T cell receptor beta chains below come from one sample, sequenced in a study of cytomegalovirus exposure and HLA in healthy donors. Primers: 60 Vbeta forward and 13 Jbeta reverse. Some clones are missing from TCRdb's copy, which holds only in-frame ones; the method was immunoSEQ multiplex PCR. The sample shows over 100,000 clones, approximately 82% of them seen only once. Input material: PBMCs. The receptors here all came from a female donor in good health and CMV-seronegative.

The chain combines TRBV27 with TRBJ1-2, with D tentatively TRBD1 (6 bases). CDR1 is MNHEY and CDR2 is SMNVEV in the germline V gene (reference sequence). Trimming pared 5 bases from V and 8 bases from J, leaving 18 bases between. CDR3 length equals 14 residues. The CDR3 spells CASSPFRGSEGYTF. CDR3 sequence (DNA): TGTGCCAGCAGTCCATTCAGGGGTTCGGAAGGCTACACCTTC.

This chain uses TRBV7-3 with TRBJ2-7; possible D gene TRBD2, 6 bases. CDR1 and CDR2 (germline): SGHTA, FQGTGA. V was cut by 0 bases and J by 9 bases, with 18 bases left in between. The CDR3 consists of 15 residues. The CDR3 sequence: CASSLTGDGSSPQYF. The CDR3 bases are TGTGCCAGCAGCTTAACAGGAGACGGGAGCAGCCCGCAGTACTTC.

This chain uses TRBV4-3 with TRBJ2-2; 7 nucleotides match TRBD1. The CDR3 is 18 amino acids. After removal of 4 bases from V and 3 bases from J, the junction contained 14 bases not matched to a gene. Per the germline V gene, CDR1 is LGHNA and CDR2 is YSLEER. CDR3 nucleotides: TGCGCCAGCAGCCGGCTTCTACCGGGACAGTTCTACACCGGGGAGCTGTTTTTT. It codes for CASSRLLPGQFYTGELFF.

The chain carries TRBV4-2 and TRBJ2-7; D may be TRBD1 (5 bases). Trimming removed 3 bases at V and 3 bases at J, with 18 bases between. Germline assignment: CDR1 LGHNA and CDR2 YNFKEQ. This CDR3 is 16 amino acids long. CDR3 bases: TGTGCCAGCAGCCAGGGGCTCCGAGGAACCTTCTACGAGCAGTACTTC. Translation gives CASSQGLRGTFYEQYF.

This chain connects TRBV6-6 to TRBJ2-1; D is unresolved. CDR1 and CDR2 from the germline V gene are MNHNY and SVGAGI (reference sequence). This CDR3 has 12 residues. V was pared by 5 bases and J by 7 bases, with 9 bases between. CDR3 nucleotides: TGTGCCAGCAGTCCCCACGGGAATGAGCAGTTCTTC. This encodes CASSPHGNEQFF.

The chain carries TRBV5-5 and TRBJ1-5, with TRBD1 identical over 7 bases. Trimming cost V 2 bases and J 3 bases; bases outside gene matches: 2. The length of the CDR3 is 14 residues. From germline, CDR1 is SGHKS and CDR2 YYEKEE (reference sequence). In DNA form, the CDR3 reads TGTGCCAGCAGCTTCACAGGGGACAATCAGCCCCAGCATTTT. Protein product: CASSFTGDNQPQHF.

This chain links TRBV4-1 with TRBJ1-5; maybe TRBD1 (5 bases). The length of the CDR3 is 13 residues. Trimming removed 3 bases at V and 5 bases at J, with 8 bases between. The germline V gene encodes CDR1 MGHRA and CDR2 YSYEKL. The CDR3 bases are TGCGCCAGCAGCCAGCAGGGTTATCAGCCCCAGCATTTT. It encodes CASSQQGYQPQHF.

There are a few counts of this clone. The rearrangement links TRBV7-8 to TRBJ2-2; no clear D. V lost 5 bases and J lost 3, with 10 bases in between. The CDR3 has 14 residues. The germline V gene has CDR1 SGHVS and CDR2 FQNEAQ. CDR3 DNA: TGTGCCAGCAGCCCCGATACGGACACCGGGGAGCTGTTTTTT. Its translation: CASSPDTDTGELFF.

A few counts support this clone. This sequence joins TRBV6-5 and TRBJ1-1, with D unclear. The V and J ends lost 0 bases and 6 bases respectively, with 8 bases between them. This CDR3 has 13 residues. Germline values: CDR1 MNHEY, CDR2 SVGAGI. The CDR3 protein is CASSYSRVSEAFF. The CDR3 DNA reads TGTGCCAGCAGTTACTCGAGAGTATCTGAAGCTTTCTTT.

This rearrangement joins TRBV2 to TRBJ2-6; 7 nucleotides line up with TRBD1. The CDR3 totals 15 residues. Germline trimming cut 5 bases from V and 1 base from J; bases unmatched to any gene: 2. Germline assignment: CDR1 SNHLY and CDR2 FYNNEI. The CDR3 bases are TGTGCCAGCAGTAAGACAGGGTCTGGGGCCAACGTCCTGACTTTC. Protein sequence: CASSKTGSGANVLTF.

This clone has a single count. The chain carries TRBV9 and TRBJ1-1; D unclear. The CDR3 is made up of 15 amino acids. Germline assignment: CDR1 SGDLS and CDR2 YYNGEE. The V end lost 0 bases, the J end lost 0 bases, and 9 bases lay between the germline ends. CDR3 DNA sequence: TGTGCCAGCAGCGTAGCAGGTCAGCTGAACACTGAAGCTTTCTTT. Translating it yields CASSVAGQLNTEAFF.

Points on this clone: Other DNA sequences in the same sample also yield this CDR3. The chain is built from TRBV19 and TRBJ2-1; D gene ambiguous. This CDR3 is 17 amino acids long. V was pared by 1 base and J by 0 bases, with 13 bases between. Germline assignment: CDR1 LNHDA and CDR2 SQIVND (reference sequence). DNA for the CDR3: TGTGCCAGTAGTATAGGAAGAGGTGGCAGCTCCTACAATGAGCAGTTCTTC. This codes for CASSIGRGGSSYNEQFF.

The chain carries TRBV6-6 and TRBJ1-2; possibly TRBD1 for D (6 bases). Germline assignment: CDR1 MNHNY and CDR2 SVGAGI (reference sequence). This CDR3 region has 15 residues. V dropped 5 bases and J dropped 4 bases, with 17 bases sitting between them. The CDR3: CASSHYRGGGYGYTF. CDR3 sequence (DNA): TGTGCCAGCAGTCACTACCGGGGGGGCGGCTATGGCTACACCTTC.

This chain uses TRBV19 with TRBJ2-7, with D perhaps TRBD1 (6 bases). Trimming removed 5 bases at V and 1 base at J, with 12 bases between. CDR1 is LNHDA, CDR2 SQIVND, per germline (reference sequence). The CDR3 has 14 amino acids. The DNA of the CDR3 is TGTGCCAGTAGTCGGCAGGGGATGTCCTACGAGCAGTACTTC. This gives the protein CASSRQGMSYEQYF.

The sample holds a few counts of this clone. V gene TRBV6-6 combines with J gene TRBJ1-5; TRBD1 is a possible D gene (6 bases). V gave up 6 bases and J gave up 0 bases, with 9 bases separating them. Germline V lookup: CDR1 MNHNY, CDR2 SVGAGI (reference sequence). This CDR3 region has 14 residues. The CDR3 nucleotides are TGTGCCAGCAGCGGACAGAATAGCAATCAGCCCCAGCATTTT. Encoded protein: CASSGQNSNQPQHF.

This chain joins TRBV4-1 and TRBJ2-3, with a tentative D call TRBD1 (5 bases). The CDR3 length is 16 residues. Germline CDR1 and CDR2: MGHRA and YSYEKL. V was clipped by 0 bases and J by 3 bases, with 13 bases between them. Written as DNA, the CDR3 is TGCGCCAGCAGCCAAGAAGGTGGCAGGGTAACAGATACGCAGTATTTT. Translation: CASSQEGGRVTDTQYF.

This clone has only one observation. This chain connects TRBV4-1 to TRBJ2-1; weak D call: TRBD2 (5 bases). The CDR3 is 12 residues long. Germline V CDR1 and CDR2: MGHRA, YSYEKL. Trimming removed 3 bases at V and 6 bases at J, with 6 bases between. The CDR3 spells CASSHAGNEQFF. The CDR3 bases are TGCGCCAGCAGCCATGCGGGCAATGAGCAGTTCTTC.

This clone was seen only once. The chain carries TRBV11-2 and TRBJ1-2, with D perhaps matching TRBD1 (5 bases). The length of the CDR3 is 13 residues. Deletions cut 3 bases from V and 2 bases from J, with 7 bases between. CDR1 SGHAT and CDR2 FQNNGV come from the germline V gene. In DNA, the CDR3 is TGTGCCAGCAGCTTGGGGGGGAACTATGGCTACACCTTC. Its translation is CASSLGGNYGYTF.

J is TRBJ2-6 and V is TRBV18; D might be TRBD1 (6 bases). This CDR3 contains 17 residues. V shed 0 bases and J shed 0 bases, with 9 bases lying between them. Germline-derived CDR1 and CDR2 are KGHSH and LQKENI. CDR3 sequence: CASSPPGHFSGANVLTF. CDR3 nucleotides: TGTGCCAGCTCACCACCGGGACACTTCTCTGGGGCCAACGTCCTGACTTTC.

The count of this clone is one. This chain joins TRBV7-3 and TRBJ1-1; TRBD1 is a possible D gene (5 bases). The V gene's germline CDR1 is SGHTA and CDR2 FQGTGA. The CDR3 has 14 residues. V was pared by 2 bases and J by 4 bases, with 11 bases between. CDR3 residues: CASSLFGGSTEAFF. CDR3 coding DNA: TGTGCCAGCAGCTTATTTGGGGGGAGCACTGAAGCTTTCTTT.

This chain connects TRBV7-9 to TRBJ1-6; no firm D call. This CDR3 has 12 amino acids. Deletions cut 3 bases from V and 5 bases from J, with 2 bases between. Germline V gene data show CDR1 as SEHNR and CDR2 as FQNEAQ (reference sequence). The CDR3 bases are TGTGCCAGCAGCTTTAATAATTCACCCCTCCACTTT. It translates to CASSFNNSPLHF.

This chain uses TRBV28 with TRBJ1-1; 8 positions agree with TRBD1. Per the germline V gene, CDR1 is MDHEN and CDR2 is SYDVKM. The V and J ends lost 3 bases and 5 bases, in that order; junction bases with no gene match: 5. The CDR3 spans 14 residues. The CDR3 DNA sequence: TGTGCCAGCAGTTTCGCAGGGGGCTTTACTGAAGCTTTCTTT. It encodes CASSFAGGFTEAFF.

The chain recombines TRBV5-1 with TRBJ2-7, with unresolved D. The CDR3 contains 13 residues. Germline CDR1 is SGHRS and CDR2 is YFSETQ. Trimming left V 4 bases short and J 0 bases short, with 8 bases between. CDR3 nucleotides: TGCGCCAGCAGCGACCGGAGCTCCTACGAGCAGTACTTC. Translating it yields CASSDRSSYEQYF. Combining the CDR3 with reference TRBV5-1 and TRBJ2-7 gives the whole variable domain KAGVTQTPRYLIKTRGQQVTLSCSPISGHRSVSWYQQTPGQGLQFLFEYFSETQRNKGNFPGRFSGRQFSNSRSEMNVSTLELGDSALYLCASSDRSSYEQYFGPGTRLTVT.